This T cell receptor (beta chain) emerged from a study of Ad26.COV2.S vaccination and SARS-CoV-2 variants (dated by TCRdb to the early 2020s). Notes on the research overall: Vaccine-arm donors came from COV1001, a multicentre, randomized, double-blind, placebo-controlled phase I-IIa trial of Ad26.COV2.S in healthy adults. Sequencing of the TCRbeta repertoire served to evaluate the specificity and breadth of SARS-CoV-2-reactive T cell receptors following Ad26.COV2.S vaccination. Trial participants were randomized into five groups of five: low-dose or high-dose Ad26.COV2.S given once or twice, or placebo on both occasions. The TCR-sequenced set comprised approximately 32 samples: roughly 19 Ad26.COV2.S vaccine recipients, 5 placebo recipients and 8 SARS-CoV-2 convalescent individuals. Ad26.COV2.S was given intramuscularly at 5x10^10 or 1x10^11 viral particles, as a single shot or as two shots 56 days apart. Blinding of investigators to trial group allocation was maintained during experiments and outcome assessment.

The immunoSEQ Assay was used to sequence TCRbeta CDR3 regions. After extraction, genomic DNA underwent amplification by bias-controlled multiplex PCR, followed by high-throughput sequencing. On the study's bioinformatics: To quantify the absolute abundance of every unique TCRbeta CDR3 region, sequences were collapsed and filtered. T cell fraction was estimated by normalizing TCRbeta template counts to usable DNA, which was measured by amplifying reference genes present in all nucleated cells. Repertoire TCRs were annotated as SARS-CoV-2-specific when V gene, CDR3 amino acid sequence and J gene were exactly matched to a known reactive TCR set. The reference SARS-CoV-2 TCR set came from MIRA and was filtered for enrichment in COVID-19-positive ImmuneCODE repertoires, removing public or cross-reactive TCRs. Drawing on the MIRA antigens, annotated TCRs were analysed further at the level of specific ORF or position within ORF. Depth was the summed frequency of annotated unique rearrangements, while breadth was defined as annotated unique rearrangements over total unique productive rearrangements. Group comparisons of TCR breadth used two-sided Wilcoxon rank-sum tests. Entries here come from immuneACCESS through TCRdb and include only in-frame sequences with V and J called. Some clones fail to appear in such tables; in the studies checked, an unresolved V gene covers under half of the shortfall, and the cause of the remainder is unknown. For V, J and clone size, that table is used; D and trimming come from the DNA. This sample holds roughly 380,000 clones; approximately 88% were observed only once. The ten largest make up 3.5% to 4% of the sample.

The sample's treatment or condition label, decoded: approximately 18 received Ad26.COV2.S at low or high dose, single or two shots; five or six received placebo; per-sample allocation not given. For vaccine and placebo recipients, repertoires were sequenced using samples collected on day 63 after the first injection. In Cohort 1b, 25 or so adults aged 18-55 years were enrolled at a single site in Boston, USA, between 29 July and 7 August 2020. As a vaccine, Ad26.COV2.S was a replication-incompetent adenovirus type 26 vector that expressed a prefusion-stabilized SARS-CoV-2 spike protein derived from the original Wuhan strain. Study-level results and caveats: The study lacked the statistical power to compare responses across vaccine doses or regimens. Vaccine and placebo recipients had similar non-spike TCR breadth, a finding consistent with the vaccine containing only spike. It was noted by the authors that total T cell responses may have been underestimated by the TCR breadth and depth analyses. After vaccination, spike-specific CD8+ and CD4+ T cell responses were reported to show substantial breadth. Higher spike-specific TCR breadth was observed in Ad26.COV2.S recipients than in placebo recipients (P = 0.0014).

In this sample, this clone turned up once. The antigen it binds to is not known. Base-call qualities are not available, and no considerably larger clone is one nucleotide away. The CDR3 runs 14 residues from the cysteine to the phenylalanine. The DNA shown is the 42-base CDR3, in frame from base 1. Per the germline V gene, MGHDK is the CDR1 and SYGVNS is the CDR2. Here V drops 5 bases and J drops 3 bases, and the junction holds 5 bases not matched to any gene. This sequence originates from a person between 18 and 60 years old who received the Ad26.COV2.S COVID-19 vaccine or a placebo. Material: peripheral blood, obtained in a trial of Ad26.COV2.S vaccine versus placebo. The chain was built from TRBV25-1 and TRBJ1-1; the central 8 bases match TRBD1. The nucleotides are TGTGCCAGCAGTAGAACAGGGGGGGACACTGAAGCTTTCTTT. It codes for CASSRTGGDTEAFF.